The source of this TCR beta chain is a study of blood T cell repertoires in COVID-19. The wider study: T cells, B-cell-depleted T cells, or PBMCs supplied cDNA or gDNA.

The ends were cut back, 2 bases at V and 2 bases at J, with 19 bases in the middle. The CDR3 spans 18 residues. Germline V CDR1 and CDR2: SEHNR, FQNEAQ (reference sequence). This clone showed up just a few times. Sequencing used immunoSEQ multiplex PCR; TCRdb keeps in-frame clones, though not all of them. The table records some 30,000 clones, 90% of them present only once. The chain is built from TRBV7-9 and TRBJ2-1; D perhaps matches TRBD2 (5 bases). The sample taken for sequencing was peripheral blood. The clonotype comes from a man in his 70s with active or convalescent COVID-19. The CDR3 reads CASSLLEDGPRAYNEQFF. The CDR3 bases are TGTGCCAGCAGCTTACTGGAGGATGGTCCTCGGGCCTACAATGAGCAGTTCTTC.